This TCR beta chain is from a study of T cell responses to AZD1222 COVID-19 vaccine. Germline values: CDR1 MGHRA, CDR2 YSYEKL. This CDR3 contains 15 residues. The ends lost 1 base at V and 4 bases at J; junction bases unmatched: 5. Here immunoSEQ multiplex PCR was the method, and the copy in TCRdb shows in-frame clones only, minus some. In the table there are 110,000 to 150,000 clones, just over 85% of which are singletons. As for this clone: Antigen unknown.

Study outcomes and limitations: Spike-specific TCR depth and breadth grew after two AZD1222 doses.

This sequence originates from an adult in good health. The genes are TRBV4-1 and TRBJ1-2; 8 bases are shared with TRBD1. Material: peripheral blood, obtained on day 0 of AZD1222 vaccination. CDR3 residues: CASSQATGGLYGYTF. CDR3 DNA sequence: TGCGCCAGCAGCCAAGCTACAGGGGGACTCTATGGCTACACCTTC.